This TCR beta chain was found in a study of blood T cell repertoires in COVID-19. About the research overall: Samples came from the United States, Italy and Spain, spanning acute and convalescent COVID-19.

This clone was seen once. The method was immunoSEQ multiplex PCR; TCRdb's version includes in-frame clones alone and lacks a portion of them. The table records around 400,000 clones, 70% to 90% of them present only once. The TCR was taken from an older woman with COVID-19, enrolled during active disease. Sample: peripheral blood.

Here the CDR3 reads CASIREGDQPQHF. CDR3 bases: TGTGCCAGCATTCGGGAGGGTGATCAGCCCCAGCATTTT. J is TRBJ1-5 and V is TRBV6-5; no clear D. CDR1 and CDR2 (germline): MNHEY, SVGAGI. The CDR3 is 13 amino acids. Trimming pared 7 bases from V and 5 bases from J, leaving 12 bases between.